This T cell receptor beta chain was found in a study of cytomegalovirus exposure and HLA in healthy donors. About the research overall: As an earlier analysis found, roughly 180 million T cells yielded about 120 million unique TCR beta sequences.

Primers for the PCR totalled 60 Vbeta and 13 Jbeta. Here immunoSEQ multiplex PCR was the method, and the copy in TCRdb shows in-frame clones only, minus some. The sample lists 200,000 to 250,000 clones; about two thirds were seen once. V was pared by 6 bases and J by 1 base, with 12 bases between. The CDR3 loop spans 14 amino acids. Germline-derived CDR1 and CDR2 are MNHEY and SVGAGI. A word on this clone: Antigen: not known. This CDR3 is also generated by other DNA sequences in the sample.

Findings of the study overall: As a later analysis revealed, most CMV-associated TCR beta chains appeared HLA-restricted. Donor immune exposure was known only as CMV serostatus.

V and J are TRBV6-5 and TRBJ1-1; a possible D gene is TRBD1 (5 bases). Material for sequencing was PBMCs. The TCR sequence derives from a man in his forties in good health and CMV-seropositive. CDR3 sequence: CASRGGQGNTEAFF. CDR3 nucleotides: TGTGCCAGCAGGGGTGGTCAGGGGAACACTGAAGCTTTCTTT.